Listed here are 28 T cell receptor beta chains from one sample, sequenced in a study of a mutant IDH1 vaccine in newly diagnosed glioma. The method was immunoSEQ multiplex PCR; TCRdb's version includes in-frame clones alone and lacks a portion of them. The sample lists tens of thousands of clones; 85% to 90% were seen once. The sample's time point: week 35, safety follow-up. In the vaccine, a single dose held 300 ug of the mutant IDH1 20-mer peptide, along with topical imiquimod. No antigens are known for them. This specimen was PBMCs, taken from a glioma patient whose treatment included an IDH1 peptide vaccine. The receptors were sampled from a woman aged 40 to 49 with glioma.

By frequency in the sample, this clone is medium-sized. The rearrangement links TRBV10-1 to TRBJ2-7, with 10 positions matching TRBD2. V lost 5 bases to trimming and J lost 5 bases; unmatched junction nucleotides: 9. This CDR3 is 15 amino acids long. The germline V gene has CDR1 WNHNN and CDR2 SYGVQD (reference sequence). CDR3 in amino acids: CASSLASGSMNEQYF. DNA for the CDR3: TGCGCCAGCAGTTTGGCTAGCGGGAGTATGAACGAGCAGTACTTC.

V and J are TRBV7-2 and TRBJ2-7; 8 bases are a match to TRBD1. Per the germline V gene, CDR1 is SGHTA and CDR2 is FQGNSA. The V gene end was trimmed by 4 bases and the J gene end by 2 bases; junction bases not matched to a gene: 10. The CDR3 is 16 amino acids. The CDR3 DNA reads TGTGCCAGCAGCTCTAAATCCGGGACAGGAACCTACGAGCAGTACTTC. It is translated as CASSSKSGTGTYEQYF. The full variable domain, rest sourced from reference TRBV7-2 and TRBJ2-7, is GAGVSQSPSNKVTEKGKDVELRCDPISGHTALYWYRQSLGQGLEFLIYFQGNSAPDKSGLPSDRFSAERTGGSVSTLTIQRTQQEDSAVYLCASSSKSGTGTYEQYFGPGTRLTVT.

The V and J genes are TRBV28 and TRBJ1-1; TRBD1 is a possible D gene (5 bases). V dropped 3 bases and J dropped 1 base, with 12 bases sitting between them. The CDR3 is 15 residues long. CDR1 is MDHEN and CDR2 is SYDVKM in the germline V gene. CDR3 coding DNA: TGTGCCAGCAGTTTCGCCGGGGCGACGAACACTGAAGCTTTCTTT. Translated, it gives CASSFAGATNTEAFF. Using reference TRBV28 and TRBJ1-1 for the parts outside the CDR3, the full variable domain is DVKVTQSSRYLVKRTGEKVFLECVQDMDHENMFWYRQDPGLGLRLIYFSYDVKMKEKGDIPEGYSVSREKKERFSLILESASTNQTSMYLCASSFAGATNTEAFFGQGTRLTVV.

The chain links TRBV7-8 to TRBJ2-7; D remains ambiguous. Germline CDR1 and CDR2: SGHVS and FQNEAQ. Trimming pared 6 bases from V and 4 bases from J, leaving 16 bases between. The CDR3 covers 14 residues. The CDR3 DNA follows: TGTGCCAGCAGTACTGGCCCTGCGGAGTACGAGCAGTACTTC. This codes for CASSTGPAEYEQYF.

The rearrangement joins TRBV2 to TRBJ1-4; 10 bases match TRBD1. The CDR3 has 15 residues. CDR1 and CDR2 (germline): SNHLY, FYNNEI. J gave up 5 bases and V 6 bases, and 6 bases lay outside the gene matches. The DNA for the CDR3 is TGTGCCAGCAGAGCCCCGGGACAGGGGAATGAAAAACTGTTTTTT. Protein product: CASRAPGQGNEKLFF.

This clone was counted only a few times. The chain combines TRBV7-9 with TRBJ2-2; 7 bases agree with TRBD1. V lost 4 bases, J lost 8 bases, and 10 bases stayed unmatched. The germline V gene encodes CDR1 SEHNR and CDR2 FQNEAQ (reference sequence). The CDR3 runs 15 residues. This CDR3 reads CASSSSWTGGGELFF. CDR3 DNA: TGTGCCAGCAGCTCCTCTTGGACAGGCGGGGGGGAGCTGTTTTTT. The whole variable domain, remainder taken from reference TRBV7-9 and TRBJ2-2, is DTGVSQNPRHKITKRGQNVTFRCDPISEHNRLYWYRQTLGQGPEFLTYFQNEAQLEKSRLLSDRFSAERPKGSFSTLEIQRTEQGDSAMYLCASSSSWTGGGELFFGEGSRLTVL.

This clone has just one count. The CDR3 DNA follows: TGTGCCAGCAGCTTTATCACGGGGGGGCCCTACGAGCAGTACTTC. Encoded protein: CASSFITGGPYEQYF. The chain has TRBV5-6 and TRBJ2-7; 8 bases map to TRBD2. CDR3 length equals 15 residues. The germline V gene has CDR1 SGHDT and CDR2 YYEEEE. J was trimmed by 2 bases and V by 2 bases; bases with no gene match: 6.

V usage is TRBV9 and J usage is TRBJ2-5; D perhaps matches TRBD2 (5 bases). The CDR3 sequence is 15 residues long. Germline V CDR1 and CDR2: SGDLS, YYNGEE. V was pared by 0 bases and J by 0 bases, with 9 bases between. The CDR3 loop reads CASSVVYGNQETQYF. CDR3 nucleotide sequence: TGTGCCAGCAGCGTAGTTTACGGGAACCAAGAGACCCAGTACTTC.

The genes are TRBV15 and TRBJ2-7, with D unresolved. CDR1 is LNHNV and CDR2 is YYDKDF in the germline V gene (reference sequence). There are 15 residues in the CDR3. The V gene lost 0 bases and the J gene lost 2 bases, with 11 bases spanning the gap. The CDR3 loop reads CATSRDFRTTYEQYF. The CDR3 DNA sequence: TGTGCCACCAGCAGAGATTTTAGGACCACCTACGAGCAGTACTTC. Full variable domain (remainder filled in from reference TRBV15 and TRBJ2-7): DAMVIQNPRYQVTQFGKPVTLSCSQTLNHNVMYWYQQKSSQAPKLLFHYYDKDFNNEADTPDNFQSRRPNTSFCFLDIRSPGLGDTAMYLCATSRDFRTTYEQYFGPGTRLTVT.

The chain carries TRBV5-1 and TRBJ2-5; no reliable D call. Trimming stripped 0 bases from V and 4 bases from J, with 7 bases between. Germline V gene data show CDR1 as SGHRS and CDR2 as YFSETQ. There are 13 residues in the CDR3. Here the CDR3 DNA reads TGCGCCAGCAGCTTGGGCAGCTCAGAGACCCAGTACTTC. This gives the protein CASSLGSSETQYF.

This clone has only a few counts. The chain recombines TRBV2 with TRBJ1-2, with D possibly being TRBD1 (6 bases). Germline-derived CDR1 and CDR2 are SNHLY and FYNNEI. V was pared by 7 bases and J by 4 bases, with 13 bases between. The CDR3 covers 13 residues. CDR3 loop: CASTTTGSYGYTF. As DNA, the CDR3 is TGTGCCAGCACCACGACAGGTAGCTATGGCTACACCTTC.

This chain joins TRBV6-1 and TRBJ2-1; TRBD1 agrees at 7 bases. This CDR3 is built from 15 residues. V gave up 4 bases and J gave up 7 bases; unmatched junction bases: 10. Germline V gene data show CDR1 as MNHNS and CDR2 as SASEGT. As DNA, the CDR3 is TGTGCCAGCAGTGTATTAGGGGGCGCATCGAATGAGCAGTTCTTC. Its translation: CASSVLGGASNEQFF.

This chain links TRBV10-3 with TRBJ2-1; D perhaps matches TRBD1 (6 bases). V dropped 6 bases and J dropped 0 bases, with 12 bases sitting between them. CDR1 ENHRY and CDR2 SYGVKD come from the germline V gene. This CDR3 contains 15 residues. The DNA for the CDR3 is TGTGCCATCAGAGAGGGGGTCCTCTCCTACAATGAGCAGTTCTTC. This gives the protein CAIREGVLSYNEQFF.

This clone has just a few counts. The rearrangement joins TRBV20-1 to TRBJ2-2; no clear D gene. The CDR3 runs 11 residues. Germline CDR1 reads DFQATT; CDR2 reads SNEGSKA (reference sequence). Trimming left V 6 bases short and J 5 bases short, with 7 bases between. As DNA, the CDR3 is TGCAGTGCCGGTCTTACCGGGGAGCTGTTTTTT. Translated, it gives CSAGLTGELFF.

In nucleotides, the CDR3 is TGCGCCAGCAGCCAAGTCGGGCTAGCGGGATACGAGCAGTACTTC. It translates to CASSQVGLAGYEQYF. The chain joins TRBV4-1 to TRBJ2-7; 9 positions agree with TRBD2. Germline loops: CDR1 MGHRA, CDR2 YSYEKL. The V and J ends lost 1 base and 4 bases, in that order; junction bases with no gene match: 5. The CDR3 is made up of 15 amino acids.

This clone was seen only a few times. This chain connects TRBV15 to TRBJ2-2; the D is unclear. The CDR3 covers 12 residues. Trimming stripped 4 bases from V and 8 bases from J, with 8 bases between. In germline, CDR1 is LNHNV, CDR2 YYDKDF (reference sequence). The CDR3: CATSIGVGELFF. DNA for the CDR3: TGTGCCACCAGCATTGGGGTTGGGGAGCTGTTTTTT.

This sequence joins TRBV11-2 and TRBJ1-2, with 10 bases identical to TRBD1. In germline, CDR1 is SGHAT, CDR2 FQNNGV. J was trimmed by 8 bases and V by 11 bases; bases with no gene match: 5. The CDR3 covers 11 residues. This CDR3 is CAGQGDHGYTF. The CDR3 DNA reads TGTGCCGGACAGGGGGATCACGGCTACACCTTC.

The chain carries TRBV4-3 and TRBJ1-3, with a possible D match to TRBD1 (5 bases). The V end lost 1 base, the J end lost 4 bases, and 11 bases lay between the germline ends. This CDR3 region has 15 residues. In germline, CDR1 is LGHNA, CDR2 YSLEER. This CDR3 reads CASSQGQGGGNTIYF. The CDR3 DNA is TGCGCCAGCAGCCAAGGGCAGGGTGGGGGAAACACCATATATTTT.

The CDR3 is CASSSQLAVGGAEQFF. The CDR3 nucleotides read TGTGCCAGCAGTTCCCAACTAGCGGTTGGTGGGGCTGAGCAGTTCTTC. The rearrangement uses TRBV6-6 and TRBJ2-1; 8 nucleotides line up with TRBD2. CDR1 and CDR2 (germline): MNHNY, SVGAGI (reference sequence). The V and J ends lost 4 bases and 9 bases, in that order; junction bases with no gene match: 14. The CDR3 contains 16 residues.

CDR3 nucleotides: TGTGCCAGCAGCCAAGGGTCGAACACCATATATTTT. Translation gives CASSQGSNTIYF. The chain recombines TRBV4-2 with TRBJ1-3; D remains ambiguous. V dropped 1 base and J dropped 7 bases, with 5 bases sitting between them. This CDR3 region has 12 residues. Germline CDR1 and CDR2: LGHNA and YNFKEQ.

The chain carries TRBV2 and TRBJ1-3; D may be TRBD1 (5 bases). The CDR3 sequence is 13 residues long. Germline V gene lookup returns CDR1 SNHLY and CDR2 FYNNEI. V was trimmed by 8 bases and J by 1 base, leaving 9 bases between them. The CDR3 region is CASLYRSGNTIYF. The CDR3 bases are TGTGCCAGCTTGTACAGGTCTGGAAACACCATATATTTT.

The chain couples TRBV6-1 to TRBJ2-7, with 9 bases aligning to TRBD1. In germline, CDR1 is MNHNS, CDR2 SASEGT. This CDR3 has 14 residues. Trimming at V came to 6 bases and at J to 2 bases, leaving 5 bases not matched to a gene. This CDR3 reads CASRGDRAAYEQYF. In DNA, the CDR3 is TGTGCCAGCAGAGGGGACAGGGCAGCCTACGAGCAGTACTTC.

V and J are TRBV4-3 and TRBJ2-7, with D tentatively TRBD1 or TRBD2 (5 bases each). The V and J ends lost 0 bases and 2 bases respectively, with 8 bases between them. Germline lookup yields CDR1 LGHNA and CDR2 YSLEER. The CDR3 is 14 amino acids. The CDR3 spells CASSQEMGAYEQYF. CDR3 DNA sequence: TGCGCCAGCAGCCAAGAGATGGGGGCCTACGAGCAGTACTTC.

This clone was recorded once. This chain uses TRBV25-1 with TRBJ1-2; D gene ambiguous. This CDR3 is 14 amino acids long. Germline V gene lookup returns CDR1 MGHDK and CDR2 SYGVNS. Trimming cost V 2 bases and J 6 bases, with 13 bases left between them. CDR3 bases: TGTGCCAGCAGTGAACTTGGGGTTGGTGATGGCTACACCTTC. Its translation is CASSELGVGDGYTF.

This chain links TRBV5-1 with TRBJ2-5; TRBD2 agrees at 7 bases. The junction had 10 bases not matched to a gene; V was cut back by 4 bases and J by 7 bases. Germline V CDR1 and CDR2: SGHRS, YFSETQ. CDR3 size: 14 residues. CDR3 in amino acids: CASSGRGTDGTQYF. The CDR3 DNA sequence: TGCGCCAGCAGCGGGAGGGGAACCGACGGGACCCAGTACTTC.

The genes are TRBV6-5 and TRBJ1-2, with no clear D. The germline CDR1 and CDR2 sequences are MNHEY and SVGAGI. V was shortened by 8 bases and J by 7 bases, with 11 bases between the two germline ends. This CDR3 contains 11 residues. The CDR3 loop is CASRLLGGYTF. CDR3 bases: TGTGCCAGCCGTTTATTGGGTGGCTACACCTTC.

The chain uses TRBV4-2 and TRBJ2-7; D uncertain. In germline, CDR1 is LGHNA, CDR2 YNFKEQ. CDR3 size: 12 residues. V lost 1 base to trimming and J lost 5 bases, with 6 bases between them. The CDR3 sequence: CASSQAQNEQYF. The DNA of the CDR3 is TGTGCCAGCAGCCAAGCCCAGAACGAGCAGTACTTC.

The chain couples TRBV6-6 to TRBJ1-2, with unresolved D. Between the trimmed V and J ends, which lost 1 base and 1 base, there was a span of 4 bases. Germline CDR1 reads MNHNY; CDR2 reads SVGAGI (reference sequence). The CDR3 runs 13 residues. CDR3 loop: CASSYLGNYGYTF. The CDR3 coding sequence is TGTGCCAGCAGTTACTTAGGTAACTATGGCTACACCTTC.